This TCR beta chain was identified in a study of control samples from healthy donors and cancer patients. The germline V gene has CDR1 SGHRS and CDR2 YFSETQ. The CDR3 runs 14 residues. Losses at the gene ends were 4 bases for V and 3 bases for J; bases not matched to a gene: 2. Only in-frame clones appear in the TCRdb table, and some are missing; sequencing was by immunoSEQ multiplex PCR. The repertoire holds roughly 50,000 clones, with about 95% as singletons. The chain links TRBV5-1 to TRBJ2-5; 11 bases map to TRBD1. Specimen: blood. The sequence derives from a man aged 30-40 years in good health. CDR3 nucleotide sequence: TGCGCCAGCAGCATGGGACAGGGGGAAGAGACCCAGTACTTC. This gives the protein CASSMGQGEETQYF.